This T cell receptor (beta chain) was profiled in a study of metastatic and nonmetastatic thyroid tumors. Study-level background: Peripheral blood and tumor or nodule samples from malignant and benign thyroid patients were compared.

For this clone: As yet, its antigen is unknown.

Germline CDR1 reads LNHDA; CDR2 reads SQIVND (reference sequence). The ends were cut back, 3 bases at V and 10 bases at J, with 13 bases in the middle. This CDR3 region has 14 residues. Not a single patient had been given any form of treatment at any point before undergoing thyroid surgery. Study-level findings and limits: As reported, TCR beta diversity in blood and tumor was significantly higher in malignant thyroid tumors than in benign nodules.

Source study methods: The study's classifier, a distant-metastasis tool for papillary thyroid cancer, was built using CDR3 differences across clinicopathological groups. TCRdb re-clonotyped the PCR reads through MiXCR. The authors' filters were not applied to this entry. The data hold several thousand clones, with 30% to 40% observed a single time. The chain couples TRBV19 to TRBJ1-6, with TRBD1 as a possible D gene (6 bases). Sequences were obtained from adjacent normal tissue. The clonotype was recovered from a male donor with papillary thyroid cancer or a benign thyroid nodule (not recorded which). Some clones in this sample may be carry-over from other donors' samples. DNA for the CDR3: TGTGCCAGTAGTATGAGGGGGGCGGAATCACCCCTCCACTTT. Its translation is CASSMRGAESPLHF.